This T cell receptor beta chain was retrieved from a study of cytomegalovirus exposure and HLA in healthy donors. Germline CDR1 reads GTSNPN; CDR2 reads SVGIG (reference sequence). Unmatched junction bases numbered 6, after V lost 3 bases and J lost 4 bases. The CDR3 is 14 residues long. Use of 60 Vbeta and 13 Jbeta primers characterized the PCR. Here immunoSEQ multiplex PCR was the method, and the copy in TCRdb shows in-frame clones only, minus some. The table for this sample gives 110,000 to 150,000 clones. Sequenced input: PBMCs. This chain connects TRBV30 to TRBJ2-7; 10 bases map to TRBD1. The sequence was collected from a male donor in good health and CMV-seronegative. The CDR3 region has the DNA TGTGCCTGGAGGGGGGGACAGGGGTGGTACGAGCAGTACTTC. Translation gives CAWRGGQGWYEQYF.